The present T cell receptor (beta chain) was sequenced within a study of OX40 agonist ivuxolimab in advanced cancers. Worth noting for this clone: Its antigen is not known.

Study outcomes and limitations: On average, CD8+ T cells had more expanded clones than CD4+.

The table came from immunoSEQ multiplex PCR; TCRdb's copy has only in-frame clones and leaves some out. The data show approximately 89,000 clones, around 90% seen once. The CDR3 loop spans 12 amino acids. V lost 7 bases to trimming and J lost 2 bases, with 8 bases between them. The V gene's germline CDR1 is MDHEN and CDR2 SYDVKM. This material consisted of CD4+ or CD8+ T cells sorted from blood, taken in a trial of the OX40 agonist ivuxolimab. This clonotype was sampled from an adult with an advanced solid tumor such as melanoma, head and neck, liver or kidney cancer. The chain couples TRBV28 to TRBJ1-2; the D is unclear. CDR3 nucleotide sequence: TGTGCCAGCACCCTAGCAAACTATGGCTACACCTTC. Translated: CASTLANYGYTF.